This T cell receptor (beta chain) was obtained from a study of metastatic and nonmetastatic thyroid tumors. Study details: Repertoires were compared across blood and tumor or nodule tissue from malignant and benign thyroid patients.

As originally analysed: Construction of a distant-metastasis classifier for papillary thyroid cancer relied on CDR3 differences across clinicopathological groups. TCRdb reprocessed the PCR reads using MiXCR. The V and J calls and clone size come from TCRdb's table, not from the authors' own analysis. The data contain 16,000 or so clones, 24% of them seen just once; the ten biggest clones take up approximately 8.4%. Comments on this clone: Its antigen is unidentified. The same CDR3 arises from other DNA sequences in this sample as well.

General study findings and limits: Benign nodules reportedly had significantly lower TCR beta diversity than malignant thyroid tumors in blood and tumor.

Every patient was untreated before thyroid surgery. Sample: tumor tissue. The clonotype was recovered from a female donor with papillary thyroid cancer or a benign thyroid nodule (not recorded which). Some clones in this sample may be carry-over from other donors' samples.

The CDR3 DNA is TGTGCCAGCAGCTTGGGAGGAAGGGGGAGCAATCAGCCCCAGCATTTT. It specifies CASSLGGRGSNQPQHF. V gene TRBV5-4 combines with J gene TRBJ1-5; possibly TRBD1 for D (6 bases). V gave up 0 bases and J gave up 1 base, with 11 bases separating them. CDR3 length: 16 residues. Germline CDR1 is SGHNT and CDR2 is YYREEE (reference sequence). Variable domain in full (rest from reference TRBV5-4 and TRBJ1-5): ETGVTQSPTHLIKTRGQQVTLRCSSQSGHNTVSWYQQALGQGPQFIFQYYREEENGRGNFPPRFSGLQFPNYSSELNVNALELDDSALYLCASSLGGRGSNQPQHFGDGTRLSIL.